The clone carrying this TCR beta chain appeared a few times. Its specificity is unknown. It was template switching that added a universal primer site, and there were unique molecular identifiers on the cDNA. One entry per CDR3 protein results from TCRdb running MiXCR on the 5' RACE reads. This table has hundreds of thousands of distinct CDR3 sequences, roughly 12% appearing once. This entry is derived from a study of identical twins. Findings and caveats of the study: Among out-of-frame alpha sequences shared by twins, low generation probability occurred in excess. High-abundance cord blood beta clonotypes had fewer insertions; memory repertoires showed none.

This CDR3 spans 18 amino acids. Trimming cost V 3 bases and J 4 bases; bases outside gene matches: 10. This sample was also put to use in a study of yellow fever vaccine responses in identical twins. That study reports: On the reported evidence, twins' vaccine T cell responses seemed partly convergent and partly personalized.

This receptor was taken from a woman aged 18-29 years in good health. Material: PBMCs. The genes are TRBV12-3 or TRBV12-4 and TRBJ1-5, with 12 bases aligning to TRBD1. This CDR3 is CASSFPGQGAVPNQPQHF. The CDR3 bases are TGTGCCAGCAGTTTTCCGGGACAGGGGGCCGTTCCGAATCAGCCCCAGCATTTT.